This T cell receptor beta chain came from a study of shared clonotypes between healthy human individuals (dated by TCRdb to the early 2020s). Study-level background: A few men and a couple of women, aged 18 to 49 years, made up the cohort. To estimate repertoire size and how much clonotypes are shared between individuals, the study performed deep sequencing of blood TCR repertoires from a few healthy adults. Each donor's leukapheresis produced roughly between about 0.8 and 10 billion PBMCs. To increase sequencing depth and limit assay-specific biases, different laboratories used diverse techniques to prepare libraries and sequence TCR repertoires. Summary of the overall study and its limitations: Sampling was limited to blood, and TCR repertoires in tissue likely differ from TCR repertoires in blood. Based on pairwise subsampling, the degree of clonotype sharing among donors was expected to be affected by sequencing depth. The genetic and exposure-history diversity represented was limited by the small number of donors.

In the case of this clone: Its antigen is not yet known. Base qualities were left out, and no much larger clone turns up one base away.

The germline V end is reduced by 7 bases and the J end by 5 bases; junction bases left unmatched: 2. Its CDR3 holds 12 amino acids, cysteine through phenylalanine. The retained sequence is limited to the CDR3, 36 bases, with the frame set at the first base. CDR1 SQVTM and CDR2 ANQGSEA were looked up in the germline V gene. Healthy HIV-negative adults with no recently reported acute infections or vaccinations were included as donors. All donors were Caucasian adults living in Nashville, Tennessee, USA. For unsorted samples, about 90 million PBMCs were counted and genomic DNA was extracted with the QIAamp DNA Blood Mini kit. After blood collection by leukapheresis, PBMCs were isolated using Ficoll-Histopaque density gradient centrifugation and then cryopreserved in the vapor phase of liquid nitrogen. Using the deep immunoSEQ assay, TCR CDR3 regions were amplified from genomic DNA by multiplex PCR. Genomic DNA extracted from each cell subset was distributed evenly over all wells of several immunoSEQ 96-well plates, and each plate served as one replicate. For unsorted PBMC, each replicate PCR was loaded with 300 to 350 ng genomic DNA, equivalent to roughly 31,000 T cell genomes. Genomic DNA from unsorted PBMC was sequenced over ten immunoSEQ deep assay plates. Purified libraries were measured with a Qubit 3.0 fluorometer, size-checked on a Bioanalyzer 2100, and measured again with the KAPA Library Quantification kit. Each immunoSEQ 96-well plate was sequenced on its own single-read 150-cycle Illumina NextSeq 550 flow cell. From the authors' description of their analysis: Because the immunoSEQ output held only junctional sequences and lacked quality scores, the filtering could not match the filtering applied to full-length reads. To assign V/J genes and CDR3, sequences were annotated using PyIR, a Python wrapper for IgBLAST v1.9, with IMGT germline references. Any read was removed if the V/J assignment was weak (E-value above 1e-6), the CDR3 was missing, or the read contained stop codons, out-of-frame junctions, or ambiguous translated residues. V3J clonotypes were defined as sequences sharing the same inferred V gene, J gene, and CDR3 amino acid sequence. Percentage overlap between repertoires was calculated by dividing the number of shared unique clonotypes by the size of the smaller repertoire. Three approaches were used to assess repertoire richness: RTK rarefaction, the Chao1 estimator, and Recon v2.1 estimates of unobserved clonotypes. Entries here come from immuneACCESS through TCRdb and include only in-frame sequences with V and J called. Some clones fail to appear in such tables; in the studies checked, an unresolved V gene covers under half of the shortfall, and the cause of the remainder is unknown. That table supplies the V and J calls and clone size; D and trimming were determined from the DNA. The sample table shows some 490,000 clones, and around 73% are seen once. The ten largest make up 12% of the sample.

The chain couples TRBV29-1 to TRBJ2-2, with TRBD1 matching 9 junction bases. The receptor was isolated from a middle-aged woman in good health. Some clones in this sample may be carry-over from other donors' samples. The specimen sequenced was PBMCs. CDR3 protein: CSGQGDTGELFF. The DNA is TGCAGCGGACAGGGGGATACCGGGGAGCTGTTTTTT.